Included here is one T cell receptor (beta chain) sequence, with context. Germline loops: CDR1 SGDLS, CDR2 YYNGEE. V lost 4 bases to trimming and J lost 3 bases; unmatched junction nucleotides: 11. The CDR3 runs to 19 residues. Generated by immunoSEQ multiplex PCR, the TCRdb table keeps only in-frame clones and is missing some. The table shows 140,000 to 150,000 clones, with roughly 90% occurring only once. The study recruited people aged roughly 18 to 95 years across approximately 24 US areas. Clinical history as reported by participants underpinned cohort assignment. This sample was included in a study of blood T cell repertoires in COVID-19. On the study more broadly: Sources were T cells, B-cell-depleted T cells, or PBMCs; the material itself was cDNA or gDNA.

This TCR derives from a man between 50 and 59 years old who had recovered from COVID-19. The sequencing sample was made of PBMCs or T cells enriched from blood (not recorded which). The rearrangement uses TRBV9 and TRBJ2-3; 16 positions agree with TRBD2. CDR3 DNA sequence: TGTGCCAGCAGCCTCGAACCGGGACTAGCGGGAGGGCCGACAGATACGCAGTATTTT. Amino acid sequence: CASSLEPGLAGGPTDTQYF.